Listed below are T cell receptor beta chains from one sample, sequenced in a study of blood T cells in healthy people across ages. TCRdb independently ran MiXCR on the 5' RACE reads; one entry per CDR3 protein. The sample carries around 1.5 million distinct CDR3 sequences, 30% to 40% recorded once. The sample comprised blood. Receptors were obtained from a woman aged 25 to 39 in good health. CDR3s include the opening cysteine and the closing phenylalanine or tryptophan. Fields, in order: V gene, D gene, J gene, CDR3 protein. A D gene is named only where the DNA matches it firmly.

TRBV27,TRBD1,TRBJ2-7,CASSATSSGTGPYEQYF
TRBV7-2,.,TRBJ2-7,CASSTAGFGYEQYF
TRBV15,.,TRBJ2-1,CATSREGPEQFF
TRBV21-1,.,TRBJ1-5,CASSNQGASTIPNNQPQHF
TRBV11-2,.,.,CASSQTQREQYF
TRBV29-1,.,TRBJ1-1,CSVLGPEAFF
TRBV13,TRBD1,TRBJ2-4,CASSAGQGGVNIQYF
TRBV4-1,TRBD2,TRBJ2-1,CASSRSGTSGNNEQFF
TRBV20-1,.,TRBJ2-1,CSARWSSLPSNEQFF
TRBV20-1,TRBD1,TRBJ1-2,CSARIRTGAFGYGYTF
TRBV3-1,TRBD2,TRBJ2-3,CASSQVGSGTRYGTDTQYF
TRBV4-1,TRBD2,TRBJ2-2,CASSQVGGLAGRNTGELFF
TRBV28,.,.,CASRAGYEQYF
TRBV28,TRBD2,TRBJ2-7,CASSLGPSGAYEQYF
TRBV14,.,TRBJ1-5,CASTGQENSNQPQHF
TRBV20-1,.,TRBJ2-7,CSARDRVGISYEQYF
TRBV5-1,.,TRBJ2-5,CASSLGFGDQETQYF
TRBV3-1,.,TRBJ1-2,CASSISRTISYYGYTF
TRBV28,.,TRBJ2-6,CASSWFSGANVLTF
TRBV6-6,.,TRBJ1-6,CASSYSAGANSPLHF
TRBV6-1,TRBD1,TRBJ2-7,CASSEPRGGADHEQYF
TRBV4-1,TRBD2,TRBJ2-1,CASSRLKTSGIPDEQFF
TRBV20-1,TRBD1,TRBJ1-2,CSAAGTGGHGYTF
TRBV20-1,.,TRBJ1-5,CSAPTGRVNQPQHF
TRBV4-1,TRBD1,TRBJ2-7,CASSQAQGAEQYF
TRBV9,.,TRBJ2-7,CASSPRGLEQYF
TRBV12-3/TRBV12-4,.,TRBJ1-2,CASGSGYGYTF
TRBV5-6,TRBD1,TRBJ2-7,CASGLSDRGSYEQYF
TRBV9,.,TRBJ1-4,CASSGREGRDEKLFF
TRBV20-1,.,TRBJ1-2,CSASRQHSNYGYTF
TRBV19,TRBD2,TRBJ2-1,CASSPGLAGGPGYNEQFF
TRBV28,.,.,CVSSPPGRSGYEQYF
TRBV12-3/TRBV12-4,TRBD2,TRBJ2-7,CASSLPGLGFPEQYF
TRBV5-6,TRBD2,TRBJ2-4,CASSSRLAGVRNIQYF
TRBV20-1,TRBD1,.,CSARPSSGTGGSEQYF
TRBV12-5,TRBD2,TRBJ2-1,CASGLVLGGVHEQFF
TRBV5-1,TRBD1,TRBJ2-5,CASSCGQGQETQYF
TRBV12-3/TRBV12-4,.,TRBJ2-1,CASSFGFPSARVEQFF
TRBV29-1,TRBD2,TRBJ2-3,CNVRAGTSPTDTQYF
TRBV12-3/TRBV12-4,.,TRBJ2-1,CASSYDAKLYNEQFF
TRBV5-6,TRBD1,TRBJ2-4,CASSSGQGFNIQYF
TRBV25-1,.,TRBJ2-1,CASSDSYNEQFF
TRBV20-1,.,TRBJ1-6,CSAGIPGPRPLHF
TRBV11-2,.,TRBJ2-2,CASSLEGSSTGELFF